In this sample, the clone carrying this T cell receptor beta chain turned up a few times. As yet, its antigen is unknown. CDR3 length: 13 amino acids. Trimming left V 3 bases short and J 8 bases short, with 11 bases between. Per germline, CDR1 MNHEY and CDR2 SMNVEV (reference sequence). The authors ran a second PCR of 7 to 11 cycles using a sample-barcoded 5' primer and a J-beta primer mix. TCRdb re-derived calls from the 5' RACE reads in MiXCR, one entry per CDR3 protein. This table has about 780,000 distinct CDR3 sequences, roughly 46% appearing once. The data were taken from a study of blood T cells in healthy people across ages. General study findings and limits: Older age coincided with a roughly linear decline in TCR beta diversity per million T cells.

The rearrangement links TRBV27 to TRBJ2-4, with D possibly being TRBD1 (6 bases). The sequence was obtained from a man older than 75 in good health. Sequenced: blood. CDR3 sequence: CASSFRGLDIQYF. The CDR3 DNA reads TGTGCCAGCAGTTTCAGGGGTTTGGACATTCAGTACTTC.